These 27 T cell receptor beta chains came from one sample sequenced in a study of Graves' ophthalmopathy and Graves' hyperthyroidism. RNA transcripts served as template for amplifying TCR beta CDR3 sequences. The library came from an HTBI-primed first-round RT-PCR and a second-round multiplex PCR. TCRdb itself ran the multiplex PCR reads through MiXCR, one entry per CDR3 protein. Among over a million distinct CDR3 sequences listed, roughly 35% were seen once. Sequencing was carried out using peripheral blood or thyroid tissue (not recorded which). Every receptor here comes from an adult man with Graves' hyperthyroidism.

This clonotype has a count of ten or more. The V gene is TRBV19, the J gene TRBJ1-5, with 7 bases fitting TRBD1. Germline trimming cut 4 bases from V and 0 bases from J; bases unmatched to any gene: 3. CDR1 and CDR2 (germline): LNHDA, SQIVND (reference sequence). This CDR3 is built from 15 residues. This CDR3 reads CASSTGGTSNQPQHF. The CDR3 region has the DNA TGTGCCAGTAGTACAGGGGGGACTAGCAATCAGCCCCAGCATTTT.

This clonotype was counted many times. This chain links TRBV5-6 with TRBJ2-5; no reliable D call. V was clipped by 6 bases and J by 5 bases, with 20 bases between them. This CDR3 contains 15 residues. Germline CDR1 is SGHDT and CDR2 is YYEEEE. CDR3 region: CASTISTVLLETQYF. In DNA form, the CDR3 reads TGTGCCAGCACCATCTCGACGGTTCTCCTCGAGACCCAGTACTTC. Full variable domain (remainder filled in from reference TRBV5-6 and TRBJ2-5): DAGVTQSPTHLIKTRGQQVTLRCSPKSGHDTVSWYQQALGQGPQFIFQYYEEEERQRGNFPDRFSGHQFPNYSSELNVNALLLGDSALYLCASTISTVLLETQYFGPGTRLLVL.

The rearrangement uses TRBV7-2 and TRBJ2-7; 9 nucleotides line up with TRBD1. From germline, CDR1 is SGHTA and CDR2 FQGNSA. The CDR3 is 14 residues long. The junction had 5 bases not matched to a gene; V was cut back by 4 bases and J by 4 bases. For the CDR3, the DNA is TGTGCCAGCAGCTACGGGACAGGGAAATACGAGCAGTACTTC. Its protein product is CASSYGTGKYEQYF.

The rearrangement links TRBV10-3 to TRBJ1-1; D might be TRBD1 (6 bases). With 0 bases removed from V and 1 base from J, the gap between germline ends came to 12 bases. The germline gives CDR1 ENHRY, CDR2 SYGVKD. This CDR3 comprises 16 residues. Here the CDR3 DNA reads TGTGCCATCAGTGAGTCGATACGGGGGCGGAACACTGAAGCTTTCTTT. Protein product: CAISESIRGRNTEAFF.

The V call is TRBV9, the J call TRBJ2-5, with D perhaps matching TRBD1 (5 bases). V lost 3 bases to trimming and J lost 1 base, with 13 bases between them. This CDR3 is built from 15 residues. Germline V CDR1 and CDR2: SGDLS, YYNGEE. The CDR3, as DNA: TGTGCCAGCAGCGCGCAAGGACACCTCCAAGAGACCCAGTACTTC. Protein: CASSAQGHLQETQYF.

This clonotype was found a few times. J is TRBJ1-6 and V is TRBV4-1, with 9 bases that match TRBD1. V lost 1 base and J lost 10; bases outside the gene matches: 11. Germline CDR1 reads MGHRA; CDR2 reads YSYEKL. The CDR3 runs 17 residues. The CDR3 nucleotides read TGCGCCAGCAGCCAAGGGTTCATGGGAGGACAGGGGTCACCCCTCCACTTT. This encodes CASSQGFMGGQGSPLHF.

This sequence joins TRBV20-1 and TRBJ2-5; the match to TRBD2 covers 11 bases. In germline, CDR1 is DFQATT, CDR2 SNEGSKA (reference sequence). The V segment lost 3 bases and the J segment 5 bases; nucleotides outside the gene matches: 8. The CDR3 loop spans 15 amino acids. CDR3 nucleotides: TGCAGTGCTAGTTCTACTAGCGGGGGCCGGGAGACCCAGTACTTC. Its translation is CSASSTSGGRETQYF.

This clonotype turned up a few times. This chain connects TRBV4-3 to TRBJ2-2; 9 positions match TRBD2. This CDR3 comprises 15 residues. Germline values: CDR1 LGHNA, CDR2 YSLEER. The J segment lost 7 bases and the V segment lost 2 bases, leaving 5 bases of the junction unmatched. In nucleotides, the CDR3 is TGCGCCAGCAGCCAACTTCTAGCGGGACTCGGGGAGCTGTTTTTT. This gives the protein CASSQLLAGLGELFF.

Many counts were recorded for this clonotype. V is TRBV12-3 or TRBV12-4 and J is TRBJ1-5; D gene ambiguous. Trimming pared 6 bases from V and 1 base from J, leaving 22 bases between. This CDR3 is 18 amino acids long. The CDR3 nucleotides read TGTGCCAGCAGCGTCGGCAGCACACGGCCCTTGAGCAATCAGCCCCAGCATTTT. Translated: CASSVGSTRPLSNQPQHF.

The chain employs TRBV29-1 and TRBJ2-2; perhaps TRBD2 as D (6 bases). There are 13 residues in the CDR3. Germline CDR1 reads SQVTM; CDR2 reads ANQGSEA. With 3 bases removed from V and 5 bases from J, the gap between germline ends came to 10 bases. The CDR3 region has the DNA TGCAGCGTTGAGGCGGGAAGGACCGGGGAGCTGTTTTTT. This encodes CSVEAGRTGELFF.

A word on this clonotype: With a much larger clone just one base away, this may be a read error. The chain has TRBV10-3 and TRBJ2-5, with 8 bases aligning to TRBD1. The V gene end was trimmed by 10 bases and the J gene end by 9 bases; junction bases not matched to a gene: 19. This CDR3 comprises 15 residues. Germline CDR1 is ENHRY and CDR2 is SYGVKD. Here the CDR3 DNA reads TGTGCCAGCCGTCTCGCCAGGGGGCAGAAGGAGGCCCAGTACTTC. Residues: CASRLARGQKEAQYF.

This clonotype was detected many times. The chain joins TRBV20-1 to TRBJ1-1; D gene unclear. Between the trimmed V and J ends, which lost 5 bases and 10 bases, there was a span of 17 bases. The CDR3 is 12 residues long. In germline, CDR1 is DFQATT, CDR2 SNEGSKA (reference sequence). CDR3 DNA: TGCAGTGCTCGTGGACCGGGCCGAAGAGCTTTCTTT. It specifies CSARGPGRRAFF.

The chain employs TRBV30 and TRBJ1-1; TRBD1 aligns across 9 bases. The V gene's germline CDR1 is GTSNPN and CDR2 SVGIG (reference sequence). The CDR3 has 14 residues. Trimming at V came to 1 base and at J to 5 bases, leaving 5 bases not matched to a gene. CDR3 sequence: CAWSAGQGGTEAFF. The CDR3 coding sequence is TGTGCCTGGAGTGCGGGACAGGGTGGGACTGAAGCTTTCTTT.

This clonotype has at least ten counts. The genes are TRBV29-1 and TRBJ2-7, with 7 bases matching TRBD1. CDR3 length: 17 residues. V dropped 3 bases and J dropped 3; count of bases not matched to a gene: 17. The V gene's germline CDR1 is SQVTM and CDR2 ANQGSEA. This CDR3 is CSVDLGTATSLNYEQYF. CDR3 sequence (DNA): TGCAGCGTTGATCTCGGGACAGCGACATCACTCAACTACGAGCAGTACTTC.

A few counts support this clonotype. A single base separates this from a much larger clone, so it may be a read error. V usage is TRBV11-3 and J usage is TRBJ2-7; D call uncertain. The length of the CDR3 is 11 residues. Per germline, CDR1 SGHNT and CDR2 YENEEA. The CDR3 nucleotides are TGTGCCAGCAGCCTTGGACGGCCTTTAGACTTC. As protein: CASSLGRPLDF. Looking up the rest from reference TRBV11-3 and TRBJ2-7 gives the full variable domain: EAGVVQSPRYKIIEKKQPVAFWCNPISGHNTLYWYLQNLGQGPELLIRYENEEAVDDSQLPKDRFSAERLKGVDSTLKIQPAELGDSAVYLCASSLGRPLDFGPGTRLTVT.

The table lists this clonotype with a few counts. The CDR3 nucleotides read TGTGCCAGCAGTCAGCCATGGACAGAGAACACTGAAGCTTTCTTT. Translation: CASSQPWTENTEAFF. The chain combines TRBV2 with TRBJ1-1; a possible D gene is TRBD1 (6 bases). Germline CDR1 and CDR2: SNHLY and FYNNEI. V was clipped by 5 bases and J by 1 base, with 14 bases between them. The CDR3 sequence is 15 residues long.

In DNA form, the CDR3 reads TGCAGTGCTCTGACACAGAACACTGAAGCTTTCTTT. Its translation: CSALTQNTEAFF. The chain links TRBV20-1 to TRBJ1-1; D gene unclear. The V and J ends lost 5 bases and 1 base respectively, with 8 bases between them. The CDR3 extends over 12 amino acids. CDR1 DFQATT and CDR2 SNEGSKA come from the germline V gene (reference sequence).

In DNA, the CDR3 is TGTGCCAGCAGTGCTCCAACAGGGTTCACTTTC. It translates to CASSAPTGFTF. The chain employs TRBV25-1 and TRBJ2-6, with D perhaps matching TRBD1 (6 bases). CDR1 MGHDK and CDR2 SYGVNS come from the germline V gene. The CDR3 runs to 11 residues. V lost 4 bases and J 19 bases, leaving 14 bases between the germline ends.

The chain employs TRBV12-3 or TRBV12-4 and TRBJ1-3; D gene ambiguous. V was shortened by 6 bases and J by 0 bases, with 9 bases between the two germline ends. The CDR3 is 14 residues long. DNA of the CDR3: TGTGCCAGCAGCAGACGGATCTCTGGAAACACCATATATTTT. Translated: CASSRRISGNTIYF.

This chain links TRBV10-3 with TRBJ1-1; D gene unclear. The germline CDR1 and CDR2 sequences are ENHRY and SYGVKD. The germline V and J ends were trimmed by 0 bases and 0 bases, with 17 bases remaining between them. The CDR3 spans 18 residues. DNA for the CDR3: TGTGCCATCAGTGAGTCTACGGGTTTTGTAGAGGTGAACACTGAAGCTTTCTTT. Translation: CAISESTGFVEVNTEAFF.

This chain uses TRBV6-2 or TRBV6-3 with TRBJ1-5; no clear D. The CDR3 length is 15 residues. In germline, CDR1 is MNHEY, CDR2 SVGEGT. Trimming removed 2 bases from V and 8 bases from J, with 16 bases in between. The CDR3 bases are TGTGCCAGCAGTTACGCGGGAGGCGAATTGGAGCCCCAGCATTTT. This sequence encodes CASSYAGGELEPQHF.

This clonotype was observed many times. This chain connects TRBV10-2 to TRBJ1-1; TRBD1 matches at 8 bases. CDR1 is WSHSY, CDR2 SAAADI, per germline. Losses at the gene ends were 10 bases for V and 5 bases for J; bases not matched to a gene: 9. The CDR3 is made up of 13 amino acids. CDR3 loop: CATTTGETTEAFF. CDR3 sequence (DNA): TGCGCCACCACGACAGGGGAGACGACTGAAGCTTTCTTT.

CDR3: CASSPRQGRVETQYF. In DNA, the CDR3 is TGTGCCAGCAGTCCACGACAGGGGCGTGTCGAGACCCAGTACTTC. The chain carries TRBV12-3 or TRBV12-4 and TRBJ2-5, with 8 bases identical to TRBD1. The CDR3 extends over 15 amino acids. Trimming removed 5 bases from V and 5 bases from J; junction bases left unmatched: 10.

V and J are TRBV7-9 and TRBJ1-1, with D tentatively TRBD1 (6 bases). The CDR3 is 13 residues long. Germline loops: CDR1 SEHNR, CDR2 FQNEAQ (reference sequence). Trimming stripped 5 bases from V and 7 bases from J, with 14 bases between. CDR3 sequence: CASSPQGWDEAFF. DNA for the CDR3: TGTGCCAGCAGCCCACAGGGTTGGGATGAAGCTTTCTTT.

This clonotype turned up a few times. The V gene is TRBV6-5, the J gene TRBJ1-1; weak D call: TRBD1 (5 bases). Germline CDR1 reads MNHEY; CDR2 reads SVGAGI. The CDR3 extends over 17 amino acids. V was trimmed by 2 bases and J by 0 bases, leaving 16 bases between them. CDR3 in DNA: TGTGCCAGCAGTTACGACGCCGGGACCGACATGAACACTGAAGCTTTCTTT. Its protein is CASSYDAGTDMNTEAFF.

This clonotype was recorded at least ten times. The chain carries TRBV9 and TRBJ2-7; TRBD1 aligns across 7 bases. The V gene end was trimmed by 0 bases and the J gene end by 0 bases; junction bases not matched to a gene: 0. The CDR3 covers 14 residues. The germline gives CDR1 SGDLS, CDR2 YYNGEE. DNA for the CDR3: TGTGCCAGCAGCGTAGAGGGGGCCTCCTACGAGCAGTACTTC. As protein: CASSVEGASYEQYF. The whole variable domain, filled in from reference TRBV9 and TRBJ2-7, reads DSGVTQTPKHLITATGQRVTLRCSPRSGDLSVYWYQQSLDQGLQFLIQYYNGEERAKGNILERFSAQQFPDLHSELNLSSLELGDSALYFCASSVEGASYEQYFGPGTRLTVT.

Here the CDR3 reads CASRLGEQGAGETQHF. DNA of the CDR3: TGCGCCAGCAGGCTCGGGGAACAGGGGGCAGGAGAGACCCAGCATTTT. This chain links TRBV5-1 with TRBJ1-5; TRBD1 agrees at 9 bases. In germline, CDR1 is SGHRS, CDR2 YFSETQ. Trimming cost V 5 bases and J 11 bases; bases outside gene matches: 17. The CDR3 runs 16 residues.